The clone carrying this T cell receptor (beta chain) has just a few counts. The antigen is undetermined. This record comes from a study of blood T cells in healthy people across ages. The ends were cut back, 6 bases at V and 5 bases at J, with 14 bases in the middle. Germline assignment: CDR1 MNHNY and CDR2 SVGAGI (reference sequence). The CDR3 runs 15 residues. Then a second PCR, running roughly 7 to 11 cycles, was carried out with a sample-barcoded 5' primer and a J-beta primer mix. A minimum of 3 million CDR3-containing paired-end reads was obtained for each sample. TCRdb ran MiXCR on the 5' RACE reads and lists one entry per CDR3 protein. The sample has more than 900,000 distinct CDR3 sequences, about 28% seen once; the top ten hold about a tenth. Notes on the study in general: Older age went with lower TCR beta diversity per million T cells, in a roughly linear way. The study found TCR beta diversity correlated strongly with naive T cell percentage.

In addition, the sample was reused for a study of T cells of mothers and their children.

Material: blood. The TCR comes from a woman in her thirties or forties in good health. The rearrangement links TRBV6-6 to TRBJ1-6; no definite D call. In DNA form, the CDR3 reads TGTGCCAGCAGCCCCGCTGGGCTCAATAATTCACCCCTCCACTTT. Protein product: CASSPAGLNNSPLHF.